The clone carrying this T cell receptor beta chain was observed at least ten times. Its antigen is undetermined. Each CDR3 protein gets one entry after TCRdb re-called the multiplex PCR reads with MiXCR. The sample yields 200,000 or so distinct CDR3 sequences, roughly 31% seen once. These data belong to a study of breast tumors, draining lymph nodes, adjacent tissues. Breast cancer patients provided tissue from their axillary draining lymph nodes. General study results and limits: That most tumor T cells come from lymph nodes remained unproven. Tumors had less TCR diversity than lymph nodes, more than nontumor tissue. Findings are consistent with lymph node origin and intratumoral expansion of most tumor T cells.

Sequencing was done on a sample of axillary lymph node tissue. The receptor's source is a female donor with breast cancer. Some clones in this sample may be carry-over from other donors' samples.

Written as DNA, the CDR3 is TGTGCCAGCAGCAAACCCCCCGGCACAGATACGCAGTATTTT. Its translation: CASSKPPGTDTQYF. The J gene is TRBJ2-3, the V gene TRBV7-2, with D unresolved. Looked up from germline, CDR1 is SGHTA and CDR2 is FQGNSA. The germline V and J ends were trimmed by 5 bases and 1 base, with 10 bases remaining between them. The CDR3 is 14 residues long. Variable domain in full (rest from reference TRBV7-2 and TRBJ2-3): GAGVSQSPSNKVTEKGKDVELRCDPISGHTALYWYRQSLGQGLEFLIYFQGNSAPDKSGLPSDRFSAERTGGSVSTLTIQRTQQEDSAVYLCASSKPPGTDTQYFGPGTRLTVL.